Detailed here is one T cell receptor (beta chain). The data belong to a study of T cell responses to AZD1222 COVID-19 vaccine. The wider study: Pooled together were second doses at about 4 or about 12 weeks.

Germline V lookup: CDR1 SGHRS, CDR2 YFSETQ. There are 16 residues in the CDR3. V was shortened by 1 base and J by 1 base, with 14 bases between the two germline ends. TCRdb keeps only in-frame clones here, not all; method: immunoSEQ multiplex PCR. The sample gives some 130,000 clones, approximately 80% of which show up once; roughly 4.3% is in the top ten. V usage is TRBV5-1 and J usage is TRBJ1-1; D uncertain. The starting material was peripheral blood, obtained on day 0 of AZD1222 vaccination. The clonotype comes from an adult in good health. CDR3 nucleotides: TGCGCCAGCAGCTTGACCCTTATCTCTGAGAACACTGAAGCTTTCTTT. This gives the protein CASSLTLISENTEAFF.